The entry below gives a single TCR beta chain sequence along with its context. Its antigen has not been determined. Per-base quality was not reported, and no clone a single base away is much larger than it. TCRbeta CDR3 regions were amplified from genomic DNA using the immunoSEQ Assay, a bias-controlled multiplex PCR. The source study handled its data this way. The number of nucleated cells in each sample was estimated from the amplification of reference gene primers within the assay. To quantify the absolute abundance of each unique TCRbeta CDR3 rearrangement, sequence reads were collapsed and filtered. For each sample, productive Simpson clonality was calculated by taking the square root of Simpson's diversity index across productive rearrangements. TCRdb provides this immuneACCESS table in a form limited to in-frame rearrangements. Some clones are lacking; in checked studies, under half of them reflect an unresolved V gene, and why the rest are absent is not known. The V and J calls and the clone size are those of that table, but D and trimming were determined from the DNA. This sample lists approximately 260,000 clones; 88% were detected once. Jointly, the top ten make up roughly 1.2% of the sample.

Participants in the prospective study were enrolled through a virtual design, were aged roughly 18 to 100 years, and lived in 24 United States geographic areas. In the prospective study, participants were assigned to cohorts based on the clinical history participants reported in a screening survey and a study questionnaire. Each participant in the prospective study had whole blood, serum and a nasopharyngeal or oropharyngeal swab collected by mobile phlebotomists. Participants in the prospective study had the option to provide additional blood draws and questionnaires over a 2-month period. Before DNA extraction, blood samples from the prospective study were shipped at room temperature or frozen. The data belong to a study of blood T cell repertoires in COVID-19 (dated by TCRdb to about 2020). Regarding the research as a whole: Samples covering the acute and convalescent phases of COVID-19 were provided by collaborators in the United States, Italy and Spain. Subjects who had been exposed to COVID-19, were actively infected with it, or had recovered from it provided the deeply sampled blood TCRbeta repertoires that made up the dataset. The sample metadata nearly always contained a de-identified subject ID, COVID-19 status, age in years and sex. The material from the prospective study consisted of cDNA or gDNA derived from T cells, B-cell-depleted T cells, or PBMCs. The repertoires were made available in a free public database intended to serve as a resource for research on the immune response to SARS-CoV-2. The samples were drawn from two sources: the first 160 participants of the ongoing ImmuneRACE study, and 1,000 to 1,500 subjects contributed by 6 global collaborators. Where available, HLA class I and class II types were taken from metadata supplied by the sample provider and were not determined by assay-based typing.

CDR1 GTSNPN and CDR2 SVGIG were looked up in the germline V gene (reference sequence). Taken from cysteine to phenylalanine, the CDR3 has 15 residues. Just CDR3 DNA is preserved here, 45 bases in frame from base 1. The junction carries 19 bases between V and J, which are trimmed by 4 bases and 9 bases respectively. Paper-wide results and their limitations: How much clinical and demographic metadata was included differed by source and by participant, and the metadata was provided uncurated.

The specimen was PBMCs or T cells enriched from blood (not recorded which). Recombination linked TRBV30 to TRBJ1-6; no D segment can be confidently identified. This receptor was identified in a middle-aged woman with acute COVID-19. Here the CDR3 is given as CAWTVADLSRSPLHF. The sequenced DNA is TGTGCCTGGACGGTGGCGGATTTATCGCGTTCACCCCTCCACTTT.